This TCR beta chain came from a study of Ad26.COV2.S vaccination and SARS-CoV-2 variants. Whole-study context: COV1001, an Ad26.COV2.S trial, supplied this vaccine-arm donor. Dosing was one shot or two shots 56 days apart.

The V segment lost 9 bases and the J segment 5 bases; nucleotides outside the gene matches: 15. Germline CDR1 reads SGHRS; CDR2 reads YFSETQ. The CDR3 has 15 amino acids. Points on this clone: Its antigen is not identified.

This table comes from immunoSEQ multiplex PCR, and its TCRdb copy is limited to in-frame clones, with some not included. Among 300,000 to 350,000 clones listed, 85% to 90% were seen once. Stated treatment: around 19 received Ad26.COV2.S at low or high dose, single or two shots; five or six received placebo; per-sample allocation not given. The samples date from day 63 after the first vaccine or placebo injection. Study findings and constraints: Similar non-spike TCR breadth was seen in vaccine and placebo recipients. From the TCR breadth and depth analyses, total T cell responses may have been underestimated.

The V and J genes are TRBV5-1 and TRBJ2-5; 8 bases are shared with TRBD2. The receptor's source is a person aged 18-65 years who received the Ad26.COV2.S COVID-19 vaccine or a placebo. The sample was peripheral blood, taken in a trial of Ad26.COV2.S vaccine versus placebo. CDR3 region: CATSQNVGGAETQYF. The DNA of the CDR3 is TGCGCCACCAGTCAGAATGTCGGGGGGGCCGAGACCCAGTACTTC.